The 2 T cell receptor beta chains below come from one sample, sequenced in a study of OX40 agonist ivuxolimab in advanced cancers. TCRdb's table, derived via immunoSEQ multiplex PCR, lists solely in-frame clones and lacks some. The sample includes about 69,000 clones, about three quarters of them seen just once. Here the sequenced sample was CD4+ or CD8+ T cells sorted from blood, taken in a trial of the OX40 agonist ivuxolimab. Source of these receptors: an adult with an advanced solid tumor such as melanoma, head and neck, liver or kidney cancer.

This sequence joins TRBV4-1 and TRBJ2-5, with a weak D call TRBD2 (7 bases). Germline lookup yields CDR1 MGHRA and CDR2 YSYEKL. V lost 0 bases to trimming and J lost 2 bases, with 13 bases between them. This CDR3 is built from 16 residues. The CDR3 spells CASSQDGGLGQETQYF. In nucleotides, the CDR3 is TGCGCCAGCAGCCAAGACGGGGGGCTCGGGCAAGAGACCCAGTACTTC.

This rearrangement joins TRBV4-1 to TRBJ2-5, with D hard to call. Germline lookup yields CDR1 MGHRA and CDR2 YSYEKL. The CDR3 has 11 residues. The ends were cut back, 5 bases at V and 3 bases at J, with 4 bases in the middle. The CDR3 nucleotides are TGCGCCAGCAGCTTCAAAGAGACCCAGTACTTC. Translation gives CASSFKETQYF.